Listed below are T cell receptor beta chains from one sample, sequenced in a study of blood T cell repertoires in COVID-19. Sequencing used immunoSEQ multiplex PCR; TCRdb keeps in-frame clones, though not all of them. The sample yields more than 85,000 clones, about four fifths seen once. Sequenced input: peripheral blood. The receptor set was obtained from a man aged 65 to 79 with acute or convalescent COVID-19. CDR3s include the opening cysteine and the closing phenylalanine or tryptophan. D genes are given only for firm matches. Clone size appears in some rows only: once, few, many, or a class for an expanded clone.

J gene | V gene | D gene | clone size | CDR3 DNA | CDR3 protein
TRBJ1-6 | TRBV2 | TRBD1 | NA | TGTGCCAGCAGTGAAGCGGGGACAGGTAGCTCACCCCTCCACTTT | CASSEAGTGSSPLHF
TRBJ1-5 | TRBV12-3/TRBV12-4 | NA | NA | TGTGCCAGCAGTGTTTCACAGAATCAGCCCCAGCATTTT | CASSVSQNQPQHF
TRBJ2-7 | TRBV19 | NA | NA | TGTGCCAGTAGTATAGCCAGGACCTACGAGCAGTACTTC | CASSIARTYEQYF
TRBJ2-5 | TRBV4-3 | TRBD1 | NA | TGCGCCAGCAGCCAAGGGAGGCACCGGGACAGTTTTAGAGAGACCCAGTACTTC | CASSQGRHRDSFRETQYF
TRBJ1-3 | TRBV28 | NA | once | TGTGCCAGCAGTTTTCCGCAGGCTGGAAACACCATATATTTT | CASSFPQAGNTIYF
TRBJ2-5 | TRBV18 | NA | NA | TGTGCCAGCTCACCACCGGGGGGTGGAGAGACCCAGTACTTC | CASSPPGGGETQYF
TRBJ1-1 | TRBV6-4 | NA | NA | TGTGCCAGCAGTGACTCGAGTAGGGGCACTGAAGCTTTCTTT | CASSDSSRGTEAFF
TRBJ1-3 | TRBV9 | NA | NA | TGTGCCAGCACCCCCACCGGGGGGCTGGGAGGAAACACCATATATTTT | CASTPTGGLGGNTIYF
TRBJ2-7 | TRBV4-2 | TRBD2 | NA | TGTGCCAGCAGCCAGGAGAGGACTAGCGGGGGGGGCGACGAGCAGTACTTC | CASSQERTSGGGDEQYF
TRBJ1-2 | TRBV14 | NA | NA | TGTGCCAGCAGCCCCATTGGGGGCAACTATGGCTACACCTTC | CASSPIGGNYGYTF
TRBJ1-1 | TRBV4-3 | NA | few | TGCGCCAGCAGCCAAGGGAAATCTGGACTCAACACTGAAGCTTTCTTT | CASSQGKSGLNTEAFF
TRBJ1-6 | TRBV2 | NA | NA | TGTGCCAGCAGACCCCAGGACAGATCTAATTCACCCCTCCACTTT | CASRPQDRSNSPLHF
TRBJ2-5 | TRBV7-2 | TRBD1 | few | TGTGCCAGCAGCGTACAGGGGGCACGAGAGACCCAGTACTTC | CASSVQGARETQYF
TRBJ1-5 | TRBV18 | NA | NA | TGTGCCAGCTCACCAGCGGGGCCCGATCAGCCCCAGCATTTT | CASSPAGPDQPQHF
TRBJ1-6 | TRBV2 | NA | few | TGTGCCAGCAAGGGGGTGATCGATAATTCACCCCTCCACTTT | CASKGVIDNSPLHF
TRBJ2-7 | TRBV11-2 | NA | few | TGTGCCAGCAGGGGGCCCTACGAGCAGTACTTC | CASRGPYEQYF
TRBJ2-3 | TRBV27 | NA | NA | TGTGCCAGCAGTTTACAGAGCACAGATACGCAGTATTTT | CASSLQSTDTQYF
TRBJ2-7 | TRBV27 | NA | once | TGTGCCAGCAGTCCCCCGGGCAGGGACGAGCAGTACTTC | CASSPPGRDEQYF
TRBJ2-2 | TRBV5-4 | TRBD1 | few | TGTGCCAGCAGCGGATGGACAGGGTTGAGCACCGGGGAGCTGTTTTTT | CASSGWTGLSTGELFF
TRBJ2-5 | TRBV4-1 | NA | many | TGCGCCAGTAAAATCCGGGACAACCAAGAGACCCAGTACTTC | CASKIRDNQETQYF
TRBJ2-7 | TRBV19 | TRBD1 | NA | TGTGCCAGTAGTGCCCTTTTAGGGACAGGGAGGTCCGAGCAGTACTTC | CASSALLGTGRSEQYF
TRBJ2-7 | TRBV29-1 | TRBD1 | NA | TGCAGCGTTGCTGGGACAGGGGCTTACGAGCAGTACTTC | CSVAGTGAYEQYF
TRBJ2-7 | TRBV4-1 | TRBD1 | NA | TGCGCCAGCAGCCAATTGGGCAGGGGGCAAGACGAGCAGTACTTC | CASSQLGRGQDEQYF
TRBJ2-3 | TRBV6-2/TRBV6-3 | NA | few | TGTGCCAGCAGTGGCAGTAACACAGATACGCAGTATTTT | CASSGSNTDTQYF
TRBJ2-7 | TRBV7-8 | NA | NA | TGTGCCAGCAGCTTAGAGCCGGACTATTCCTACGAGCAGTACTTC | CASSLEPDYSYEQYF
TRBJ1-5 | TRBV7-9 | NA | NA | TGTGCCAGCAGCCACCAGGGCAAGCCCCAGCATTTT | CASSHQGKPQHF
TRBJ2-7 | TRBV15 | TRBD1 | NA | TGTGCCACCAGCTCCCCCGGGACAGGGAACTACGAGCAGTACTTC | CATSSPGTGNYEQYF
TRBJ2-3 | TRBV27 | NA | NA | TGTGCCAGCAGTTCATCGGGCCACACAGATACGCAGTATTTT | CASSSSGHTDTQYF
TRBJ2-3 | TRBV28 | TRBD2 | NA | TGTGCCAGCAGCCCGGAGGGACTAGCGGGAGTTTACCGGGAAGGTGATACGCAGTATTTT | CASSPEGLAGVYREGDTQYF
TRBJ2-7 | TRBV6-5 | TRBD1 | NA | TGTGCCAGCAGTTGGGGACAGGGATCCTACGAGCAGTACTTC | CASSWGQGSYEQYF
TRBJ1-5 | TRBV5-6 | NA | few | TGTGCCAGCAGCTTGGAAGGGGCCTTGGGGCCCCAGCATTTT | CASSLEGALGPQHF
TRBJ1-2 | TRBV5-1 | NA | NA | TGCGCCAGCAGCTTGGATCCGGCTAACTATGGCTACACCTTC | CASSLDPANYGYTF
TRBJ2-7 | TRBV5-4 | TRBD1 | NA | TGTGCCAGCAGCTTACTGGACAGGGGGCGCGACGAGCAGTACTTC | CASSLLDRGRDEQYF
TRBJ1-2 | TRBV7-6 | TRBD1 | NA | TGTGCCAGCAGCCAACAGGGGCAGGGTGGCTACACCTTC | CASSQQGQGGYTF
TRBJ1-2 | TRBV28 | TRBD1 | NA | TGTGCCAGCCTTACGGGACAGGGCTACTATGGCTACACCTTC | CASLTGQGYYGYTF
TRBJ2-2 | TRBV10-3 | NA | NA | TGTGCCATCACCCCGGGTTTCCCCATCGCCGGGGAGCTGTTTTTT | CAITPGFPIAGELFF
TRBJ1-5 | TRBV6-5 | TRBD1 | NA | TGTGCCAGCAGACCGGGACAGGGGTACAATCAGCCCCAGCATTTT | CASRPGQGYNQPQHF
TRBJ2-7 | TRBV30 | NA | NA | TGTGCCTGGAGCCACAGGGTAAAGGTCGAGCAGTACTTC | CAWSHRVKVEQYF
TRBJ1-5 | TRBV6-5 | NA | NA | TGTGCCAGCAGCTTAGGGAGGGATAGCAATCAGCCCCAGCATTTT | CASSLGRDSNQPQHF
TRBJ1-5 | TRBV4-2 | TRBD1 | NA | TGTGCCAGCAGCCCGACAGGGAATGGCAATCAGCCCCAGCATTTT | CASSPTGNGNQPQHF
TRBJ1-6 | TRBV9 | TRBD1 | NA | TGTGCCAGCAGCCCTCAGGGACAGGGGGATTCACCCCTCCACTTT | CASSPQGQGDSPLHF
TRBJ1-6 | TRBV7-2 | NA | NA | TGTGCCAGCAGCTTAGGACAGCCTAATTCACCCCTCCACTTT | CASSLGQPNSPLHF
TRBJ2-1 | TRBV18 | TRBD2 | NA | TGTGCCAGCTCACCCGGGACTAGCGGGATAAATGAGCAGTTCTTC | CASSPGTSGINEQFF
TRBJ2-5 | TRBV7-3 | NA | NA | TGTGCCAGCAGCTCCGGTAGTGGAGAGACCCAGTACTTC | CASSSGSGETQYF
TRBJ1-5 | TRBV19 | TRBD1 | NA | TGTGCCAGTAGTATCATATGGGACAGGGAGGGGGATAGCAATCAGCCCCAGCATTTT | CASSIIWDREGDSNQPQHF
TRBJ2-7 | TRBV28 | NA | NA | TGTGCCAGCAGTTCGCTATCTAGCGCATCCTACGAGCAGTACTTC | CASSSLSSASYEQYF
TRBJ2-7 | TRBV10-3 | TRBD2 | few | TGTGCCATCAGTGAGAGGAGGAGCGGGAGGGCCGTTTCCTACGAGCAGTACTTC | CAISERRSGRAVSYEQYF
TRBJ2-2 | TRBV7-2 | NA | NA | TGTGCCAGCGCAGCGGGACATTCGAACACCGGGGAGCTGTTTTTT | CASAAGHSNTGELFF
TRBJ1-2 | TRBV5-1 | NA | NA | TGCGCCAGCAGCTTGGCCGGGGAGCCCACCTTC | CASSLAGEPTF
TRBJ2-3 | TRBV18 | TRBD2 | NA | TGTGCCAGCTCACCACTGCCCGCTAGCGGGTTAACTAGCACAGATACGCAGTATTTT | CASSPLPASGLTSTDTQYF
TRBJ1-1 | TRBV24-1 | TRBD1 | once | TGTGCCACCAGTGATCGACGACAGGGGGCGACTTTCTTT | CATSDRRQGATFF